This record covers a single T cell receptor beta chain. Its antigen is not identified. Isolated RNA was reverse transcribed in full, so expressed TCRB transcripts were sequenced. Some clones are missing from TCRdb's copy, which holds only in-frame ones; the method was immunoSEQ multiplex PCR. The sample shows tens of thousands of clones, approximately 70% of them seen only once. CDR3 length: 12 amino acids. CDR1 and CDR2 from the germline V gene are MGHDK and SYGVNS. V dropped 2 bases and J dropped 4 bases, with 5 bases sitting between them. The record originates from a study of beta chain features in type 1 diabetes. Study-wide background: Investigators examined some 100,000,000 sorted cells across all samples. Findings and caveats of the study: At VDJ recombination sites, type 1 diabetes patients had fewer insertions and more deleted nucleotides. For Type 1 diabetes patients, all four CD4+ subsets carried TCRB CDR3s that were moderately but significantly shorter. Possible PCR preference for shorter templates applied equally to patients and controls.

Cell sorting via CD45RO/CCR7/CD25/CD127/CD95/CD27 was performed to obtain CD4+ naive, central memory, regulatory and stem cell-like memory cells. This chain uses TRBV25-1 with TRBJ1-2; no firm D call. This TCR came from a young woman with type 1 diabetes. The specimen was Tregs from blood. The CDR3 DNA is TGTGCCAGCAGTGAACAGTTCTATGGCTACACCTTC. Translating gives CASSEQFYGYTF.